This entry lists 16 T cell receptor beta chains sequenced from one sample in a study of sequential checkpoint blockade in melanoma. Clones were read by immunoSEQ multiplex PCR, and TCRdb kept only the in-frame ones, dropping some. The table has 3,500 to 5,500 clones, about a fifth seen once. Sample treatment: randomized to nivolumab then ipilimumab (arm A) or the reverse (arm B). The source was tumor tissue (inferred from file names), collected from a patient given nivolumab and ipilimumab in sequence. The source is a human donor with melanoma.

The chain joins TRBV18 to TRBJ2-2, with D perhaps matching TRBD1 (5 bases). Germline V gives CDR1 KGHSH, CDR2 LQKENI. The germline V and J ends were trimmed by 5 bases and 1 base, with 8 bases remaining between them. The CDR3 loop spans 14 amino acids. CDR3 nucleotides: TGTGCCAGCTCAGCAACAGGGAACACCGGGGAGCTGTTTTTT. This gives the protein CASSATGNTGELFF.

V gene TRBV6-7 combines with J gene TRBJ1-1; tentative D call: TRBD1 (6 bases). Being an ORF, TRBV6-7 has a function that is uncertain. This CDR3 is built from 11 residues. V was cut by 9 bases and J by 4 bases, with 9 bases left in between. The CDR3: CASETGTEAFF. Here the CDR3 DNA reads TGTGCCAGTGAGACAGGCACTGAAGCTTTCTTT.

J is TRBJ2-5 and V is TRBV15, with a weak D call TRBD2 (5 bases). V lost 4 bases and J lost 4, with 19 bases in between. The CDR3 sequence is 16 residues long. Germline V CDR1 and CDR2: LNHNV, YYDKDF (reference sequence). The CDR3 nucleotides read TGTGCCACCAGCAAAAACCCAGGCGGGTTGGGAGAGACCCAGTACTTC. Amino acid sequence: CATSKNPGGLGETQYF. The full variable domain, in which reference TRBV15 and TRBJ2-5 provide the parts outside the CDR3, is DAMVIQNPRYQVTQFGKPVTLSCSQTLNHNVMYWYQQKSSQAPKLLFHYYDKDFNNEADTPDNFQSRRPNTSFCFLDIRSPGLGDTAMYLCATSKNPGGLGETQYFGPGTRLLVL.

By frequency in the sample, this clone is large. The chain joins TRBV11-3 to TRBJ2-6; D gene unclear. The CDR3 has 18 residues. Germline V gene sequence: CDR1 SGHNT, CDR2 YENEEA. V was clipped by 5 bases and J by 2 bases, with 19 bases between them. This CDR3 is CASSPETIGAPGANVLTF. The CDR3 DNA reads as TGTGCCAGCAGCCCCGAAACAATCGGAGCACCTGGGGCCAACGTCCTGACTTTC.

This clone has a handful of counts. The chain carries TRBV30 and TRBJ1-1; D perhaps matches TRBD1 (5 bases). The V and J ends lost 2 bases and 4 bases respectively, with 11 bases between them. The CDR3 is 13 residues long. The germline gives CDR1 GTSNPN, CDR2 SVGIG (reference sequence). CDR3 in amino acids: CAWSLVRGTEAFF. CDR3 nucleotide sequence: TGTGCCTGGAGTCTTGTGAGGGGCACTGAAGCTTTCTTT.

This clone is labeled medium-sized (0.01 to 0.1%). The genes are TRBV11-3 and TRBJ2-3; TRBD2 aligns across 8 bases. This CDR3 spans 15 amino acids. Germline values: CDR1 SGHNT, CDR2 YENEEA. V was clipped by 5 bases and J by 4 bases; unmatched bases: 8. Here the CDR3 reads CASSRGGARADTQYF. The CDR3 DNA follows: TGTGCCAGCAGCCGGGGGGGGGCCCGGGCAGATACGCAGTATTTT. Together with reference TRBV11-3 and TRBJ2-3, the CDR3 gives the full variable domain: EAGVVQSPRYKIIEKKQPVAFWCNPISGHNTLYWYLQNLGQGPELLIRYENEEAVDDSQLPKDRFSAERLKGVDSTLKIQPAELGDSAVYLCASSRGGARADTQYFGPGTRLTVL.

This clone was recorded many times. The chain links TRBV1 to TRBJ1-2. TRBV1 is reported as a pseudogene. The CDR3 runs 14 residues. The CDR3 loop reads CASSQNGGLGGYTF. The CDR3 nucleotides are TGCGCCAGCAGCCAAAACGGGGGTTTGGGGGGCTACACCTTC.

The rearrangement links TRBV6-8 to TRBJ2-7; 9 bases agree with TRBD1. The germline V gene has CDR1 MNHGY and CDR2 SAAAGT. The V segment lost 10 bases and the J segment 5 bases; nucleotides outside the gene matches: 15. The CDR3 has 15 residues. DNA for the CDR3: TGTGCCATCAGCACCTCACAGGGGGCGGAGGACGAGCAGTACTTC. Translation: CAISTSQGAEDEQYF.

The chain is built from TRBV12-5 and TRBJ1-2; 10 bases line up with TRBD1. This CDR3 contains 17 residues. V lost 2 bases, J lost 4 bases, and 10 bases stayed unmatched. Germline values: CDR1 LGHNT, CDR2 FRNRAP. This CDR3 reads CASGLRGQGVNFYGYTF. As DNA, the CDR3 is TGTGCTAGTGGTTTGCGCGGACAGGGGGTAAACTTCTATGGCTACACCTTC.

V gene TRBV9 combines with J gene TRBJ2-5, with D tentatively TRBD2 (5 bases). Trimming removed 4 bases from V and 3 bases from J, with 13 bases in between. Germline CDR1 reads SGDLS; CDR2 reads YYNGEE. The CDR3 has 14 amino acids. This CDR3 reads CASSSPEAEETQYF. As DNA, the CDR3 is TGTGCCAGCAGCTCCCCGGAAGCGGAAGAGACCCAGTACTTC.

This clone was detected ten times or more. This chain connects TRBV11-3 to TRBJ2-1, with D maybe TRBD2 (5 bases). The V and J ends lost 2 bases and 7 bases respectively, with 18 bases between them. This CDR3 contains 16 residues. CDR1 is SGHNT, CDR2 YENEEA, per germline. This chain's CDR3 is CASSLIRAGGRNEQFF. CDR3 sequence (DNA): TGTGCCAGCAGCTTAATTCGGGCCGGCGGGCGGAATGAGCAGTTCTTC.

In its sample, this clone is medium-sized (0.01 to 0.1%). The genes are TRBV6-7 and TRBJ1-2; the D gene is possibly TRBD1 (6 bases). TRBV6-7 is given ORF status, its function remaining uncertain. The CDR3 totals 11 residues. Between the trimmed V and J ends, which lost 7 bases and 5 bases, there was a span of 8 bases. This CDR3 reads CASNQGYGYTF. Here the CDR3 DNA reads TGTGCCAGCAACCAGGGGTATGGCTACACCTTC.

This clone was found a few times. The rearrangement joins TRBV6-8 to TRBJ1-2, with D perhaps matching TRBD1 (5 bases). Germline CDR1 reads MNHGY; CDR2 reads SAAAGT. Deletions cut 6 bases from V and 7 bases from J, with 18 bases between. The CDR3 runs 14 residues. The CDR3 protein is CASSPGQEKGGYTF. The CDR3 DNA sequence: TGTGCCAGCAGCCCAGGGCAGGAGAAGGGTGGCTACACCTTC.

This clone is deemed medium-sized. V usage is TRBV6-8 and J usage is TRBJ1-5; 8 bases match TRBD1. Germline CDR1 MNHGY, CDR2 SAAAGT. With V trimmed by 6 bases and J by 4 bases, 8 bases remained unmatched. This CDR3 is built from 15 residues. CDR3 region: CASRAGGIDNQPQHF. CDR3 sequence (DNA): TGTGCCAGCAGAGCAGGGGGCATAGATAATCAGCCCCAGCATTTT.

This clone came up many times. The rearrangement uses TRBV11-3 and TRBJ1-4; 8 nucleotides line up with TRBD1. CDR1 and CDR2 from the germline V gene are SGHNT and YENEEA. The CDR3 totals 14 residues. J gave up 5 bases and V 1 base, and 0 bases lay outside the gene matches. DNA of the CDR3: TGTGCCAGCAGCTTAGGGACAGGGAATGAAAAACTGTTTTTT. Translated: CASSLGTGNEKLFF.

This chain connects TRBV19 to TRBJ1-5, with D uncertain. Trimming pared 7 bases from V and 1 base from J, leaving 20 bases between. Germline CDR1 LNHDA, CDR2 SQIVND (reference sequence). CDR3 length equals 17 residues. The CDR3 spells CASTPTWGGTSNQPQHF. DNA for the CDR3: TGTGCCAGTACGCCAACATGGGGAGGTACGAGCAATCAGCCCCAGCATTTT. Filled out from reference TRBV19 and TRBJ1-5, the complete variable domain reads DGGITQSPKYLFRKEGQNVTLSCEQNLNHDAMYWYRQDPGQGLRLIYYSQIVNDFQKGDIAEGYSVSREKKESFPLTVTSAQKNPTAFYLCASTPTWGGTSNQPQHFGDGTRLSIL.